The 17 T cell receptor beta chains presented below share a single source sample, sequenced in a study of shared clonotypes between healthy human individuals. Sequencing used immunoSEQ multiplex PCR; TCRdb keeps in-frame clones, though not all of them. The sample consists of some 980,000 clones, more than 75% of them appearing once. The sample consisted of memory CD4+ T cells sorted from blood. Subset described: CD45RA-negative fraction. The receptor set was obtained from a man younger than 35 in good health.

This CDR3 is CASSEGALSSPLHF. For the CDR3, the DNA is TGTGCCAGCAGTGAAGGGGCCCTTTCTTCACCCCTCCACTTT. The chain is built from TRBV2 and TRBJ1-6; no firm D call. Trimming cost V 1 base and J 9 bases, with 10 bases left between them. Germline V CDR1 and CDR2: SNHLY, FYNNEI. The CDR3 has 14 residues.

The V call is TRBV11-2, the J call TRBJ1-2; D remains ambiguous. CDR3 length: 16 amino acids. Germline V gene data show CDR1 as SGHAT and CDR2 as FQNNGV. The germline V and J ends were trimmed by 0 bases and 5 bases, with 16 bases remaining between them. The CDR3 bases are TGTGCCAGCAGCTTAGACGTAGACGGCCGCGGGTATGGCTACACCTTC. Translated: CASSLDVDGRGYGYTF. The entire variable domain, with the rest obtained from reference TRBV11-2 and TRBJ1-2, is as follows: EAGVAQSPRYKIIEKRQSVAFWCNPISGHATLYWYQQILGQGPKLLIQFQNNGVVDDSQLPKDRFSAERLKGVDSTLKIQPAKLEDSAVYLCASSLDVDGRGYGYTFGSGTRLTVV.

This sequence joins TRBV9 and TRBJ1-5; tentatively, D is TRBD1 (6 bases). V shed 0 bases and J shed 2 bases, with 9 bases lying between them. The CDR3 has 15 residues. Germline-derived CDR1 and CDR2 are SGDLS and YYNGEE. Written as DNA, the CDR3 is TGTGCCAGCAGCGTAGCCGAGGGGGGCAATCAGCCCCAGCATTTT. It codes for CASSVAEGGNQPQHF.

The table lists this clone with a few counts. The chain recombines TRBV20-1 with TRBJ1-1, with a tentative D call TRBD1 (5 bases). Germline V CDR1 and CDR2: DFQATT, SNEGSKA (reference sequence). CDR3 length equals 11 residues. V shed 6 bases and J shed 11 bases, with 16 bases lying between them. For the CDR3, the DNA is TGCAGTGCAAGGGGTAGCGTGGATGCTTTCTTT. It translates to CSARGSVDAFF.

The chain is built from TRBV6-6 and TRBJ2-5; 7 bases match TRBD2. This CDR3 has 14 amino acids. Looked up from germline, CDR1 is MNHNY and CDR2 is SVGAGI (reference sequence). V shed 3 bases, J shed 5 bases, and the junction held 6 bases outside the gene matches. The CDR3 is CASSYWGEGETQYF. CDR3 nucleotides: TGTGCCAGCAGTTATTGGGGGGAGGGGGAGACCCAGTACTTC.

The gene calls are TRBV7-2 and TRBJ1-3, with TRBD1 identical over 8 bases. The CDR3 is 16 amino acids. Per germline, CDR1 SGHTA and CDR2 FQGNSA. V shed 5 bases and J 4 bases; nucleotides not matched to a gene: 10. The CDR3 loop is CASSPRAGQGGNTIYF. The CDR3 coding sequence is TGTGCCAGCAGCCCCCGGGCTGGACAGGGAGGAAACACCATATATTTT.

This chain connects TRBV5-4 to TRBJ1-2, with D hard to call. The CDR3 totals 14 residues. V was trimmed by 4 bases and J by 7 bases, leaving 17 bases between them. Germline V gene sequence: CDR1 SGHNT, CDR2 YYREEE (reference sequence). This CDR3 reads CASSPVWNRLGYTF. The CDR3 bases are TGTGCCAGCAGCCCTGTTTGGAATAGGCTTGGCTACACCTTC.

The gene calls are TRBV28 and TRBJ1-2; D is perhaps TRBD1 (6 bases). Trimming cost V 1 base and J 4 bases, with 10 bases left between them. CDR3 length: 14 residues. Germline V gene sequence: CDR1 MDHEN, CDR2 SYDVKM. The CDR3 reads CASSLSQGTYGYTF. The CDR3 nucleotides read TGTGCCAGCAGTTTATCTCAGGGGACCTATGGCTACACCTTC.

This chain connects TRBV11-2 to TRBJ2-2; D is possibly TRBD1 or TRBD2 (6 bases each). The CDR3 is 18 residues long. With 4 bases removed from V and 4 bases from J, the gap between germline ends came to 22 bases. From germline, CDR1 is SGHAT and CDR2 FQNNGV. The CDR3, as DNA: TGTGCCAGCAGCTGGAGGGGGGCAACCGGGATCGGCACCGGGGAGCTGTTTTTT. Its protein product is CASSWRGATGIGTGELFF.

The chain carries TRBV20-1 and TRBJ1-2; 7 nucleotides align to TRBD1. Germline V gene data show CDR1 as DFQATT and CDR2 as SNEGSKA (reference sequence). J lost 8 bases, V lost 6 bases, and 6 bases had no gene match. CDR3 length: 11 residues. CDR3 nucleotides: TGCAGTGCCCACAGGGGCGCAGGCTACACCTTC. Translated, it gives CSAHRGAGYTF.

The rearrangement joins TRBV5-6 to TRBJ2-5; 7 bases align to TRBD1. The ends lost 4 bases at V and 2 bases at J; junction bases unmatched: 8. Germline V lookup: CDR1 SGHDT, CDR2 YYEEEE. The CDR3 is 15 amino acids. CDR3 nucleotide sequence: TGTGCCAGCAGCCGACAGGGTTTACATCAAGAGACCCAGTACTTC. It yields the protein CASSRQGLHQETQYF.

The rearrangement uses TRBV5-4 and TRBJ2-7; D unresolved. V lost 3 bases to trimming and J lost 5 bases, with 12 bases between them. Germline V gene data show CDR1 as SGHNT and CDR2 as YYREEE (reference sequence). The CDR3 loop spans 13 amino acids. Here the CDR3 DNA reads TGTGCCAGCAGCTGGGGAAGGTTCCACGAGCAGTACTTC. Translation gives CASSWGRFHEQYF.

CDR3 in DNA: TGTGCCAGCAGCAATCAAAGGAACACTGAAGCTTTCTTT. It specifies CASSNQRNTEAFF. J is TRBJ1-1 and V is TRBV6-5; no firm D call. Trimming took 6 bases from V and 1 from J, leaving 9 bases between them. This CDR3 is 13 amino acids long. Germline V gives CDR1 MNHEY, CDR2 SVGAGI.

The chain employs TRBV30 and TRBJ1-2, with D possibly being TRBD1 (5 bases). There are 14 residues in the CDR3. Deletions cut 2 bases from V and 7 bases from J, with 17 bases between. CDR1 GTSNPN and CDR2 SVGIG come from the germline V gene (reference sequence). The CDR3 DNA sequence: TGTGCCTGGAGTAGTGGCCGCTCCCAGGGTGGCTACACCTTC. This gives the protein CAWSSGRSQGGYTF.

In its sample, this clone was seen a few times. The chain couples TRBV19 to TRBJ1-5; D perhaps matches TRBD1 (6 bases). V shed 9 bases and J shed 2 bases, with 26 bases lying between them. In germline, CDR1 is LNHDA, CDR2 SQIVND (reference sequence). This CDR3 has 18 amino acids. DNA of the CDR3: TGTGCCAGCACGAAATGGACAGCCACATCAGGGGGCAATCAGCCCCAGCATTTT. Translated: CASTKWTATSGGNQPQHF.

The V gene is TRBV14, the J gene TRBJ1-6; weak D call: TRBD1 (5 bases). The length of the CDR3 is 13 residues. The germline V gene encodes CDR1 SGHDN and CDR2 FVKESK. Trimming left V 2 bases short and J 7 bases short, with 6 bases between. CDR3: CASSQSGNSPLHF. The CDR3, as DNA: TGTGCCAGCAGCCAATCAGGGAATTCACCCCTCCACTTT.

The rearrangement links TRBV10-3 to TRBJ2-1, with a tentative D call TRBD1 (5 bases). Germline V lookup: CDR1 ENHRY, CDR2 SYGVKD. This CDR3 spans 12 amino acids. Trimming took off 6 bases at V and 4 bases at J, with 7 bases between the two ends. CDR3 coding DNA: TGTGCCATCAGCAGGGTTTACAATGAGCAGTTCTTC. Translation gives CAISRVYNEQFF.